This T cell receptor (beta chain) was observed in a study of regulatory T cells in long-lasting Graves disease. This clonotype was observed at least ten times. Its antigen is currently unknown. Construction of the TCR beta libraries employed iRepertoire HTBI primers in conjunction with Arm-PCR of CDR3 regions. TCRdb processed the multiplex PCR reads anew with MiXCR; each CDR3 protein has one entry. The sample includes approximately 380,000 distinct CDR3 sequences, under 25% of them seen just once. Time point defined: persistent/refractory GD, antithyroid drugs over 5 years with positive TRAb. The TCR library was prepared using RNA isolated from PBMCs. This CDR3 contains 14 residues. The germline gives CDR1 SEHNR, CDR2 FQNEAQ (reference sequence). V was trimmed by 4 bases and J by 4 bases, leaving 13 bases between them. Overall study findings and caveats: Persistent Graves' disease cases displayed lower TCR diversity than newly diagnosed ones.

This TCR was recovered from a female donor with Graves disease. Sequencing was performed on peripheral blood mononuclear cells (PBMCs), taken when the disease was refractory, from a patient treated with antithyroid drugs. This chain connects TRBV7-9 to TRBJ1-1; D gene ambiguous. The CDR3 sequence: CASSSLSMGTEAFF. CDR3 bases: TGTGCCAGCAGCTCTTTAAGTATGGGCACTGAAGCTTTCTTT.